One TCR beta chain is described in this entry. The antigen remains unidentified. These data belong to a study of identical twins' blood T cells. Study-wide points: Twin repertoire similarity may partly reflect shared environment. Top TCRbeta clonotypes were shared more with twin than unrelated donors. Shared CDR3 clonotype counts tracked mainly the product of cloneset sizes.

Germline V gives CDR1 LNHDA, CDR2 SQIVND (reference sequence). The CDR3 totals 15 residues. V lost 1 base and J lost 1, with 8 bases in between. A previously described protocol, modified, built RNA-based TCR cDNA libraries. TCRdb re-called the 5' RACE reads through MiXCR, storing one row per CDR3 protein. The table shows 350,000 to 400,000 distinct CDR3 sequences, with approximately 30% occurring only once. This sequence was found in a woman aged 18-50 years in good health. V is TRBV19 and J is TRBJ2-1; D may correspond to TRBD1 or TRBD2 (5 bases each). Sequences were obtained from PBMCs. CDR3: CASSIVGTSYNEQFF. In DNA form, the CDR3 reads TGTGCCAGTAGTATAGTGGGGACGTCCTACAATGAGCAGTTCTTC.